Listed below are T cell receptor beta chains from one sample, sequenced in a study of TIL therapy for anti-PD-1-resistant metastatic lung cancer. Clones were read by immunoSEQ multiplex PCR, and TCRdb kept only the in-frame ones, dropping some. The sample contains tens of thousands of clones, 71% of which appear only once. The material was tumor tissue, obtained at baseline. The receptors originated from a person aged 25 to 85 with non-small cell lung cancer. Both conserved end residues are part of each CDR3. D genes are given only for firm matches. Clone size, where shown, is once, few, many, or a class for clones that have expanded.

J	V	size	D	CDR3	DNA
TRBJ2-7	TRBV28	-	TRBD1	CASSSRQGGLGEQYF	TGTGCCAGCAGTTCTCGACAGGGTGGTCTGGGTGAGCAGTACTTC
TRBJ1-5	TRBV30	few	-	CAWSRESNQPQHF	TGTGCCTGGTCAAGGGAGTCAAATCAGCCCCAGCATTTT
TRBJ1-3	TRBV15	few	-	CATSRGGASGNTIYF	TGTGCCACCAGCAGAGGGGGGGCCTCTGGAAACACCATATATTTT
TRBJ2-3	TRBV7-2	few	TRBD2	CASSLSGRAEDTQYF	TGTGCCAGCAGCTTATCCGGGAGGGCCGAAGATACGCAGTATTTT
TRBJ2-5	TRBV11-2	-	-	CASSLDEGTQYF	TGTGCCAGCAGCTTAGATGAAGGGACCCAGTACTTC
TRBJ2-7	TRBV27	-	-	CASSSSIGPYEQYF	TGTGCCAGCAGTTCCAGTATCGGGCCCTACGAGCAGTACTTC
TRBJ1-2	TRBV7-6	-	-	CASSPDSNYGYTF	TGTGCCAGCAGCCCGGACAGCAACTATGGCTACACCTTC
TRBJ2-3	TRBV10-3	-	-	CAISEAWDTDTQYF	TGTGCCATCAGCGAGGCGTGGGACACAGATACGCAGTATTTT
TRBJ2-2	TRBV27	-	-	CASSFPTGEGNTGELFF	TGTGCCAGCAGTTTTCCAACAGGGGAGGGGAACACCGGGGAGCTGTTTTTT
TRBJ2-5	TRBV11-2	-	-	CASRPTWERGETQYF	TGTGCCAGCAGACCGACATGGGAGAGGGGGGAGACCCAGTACTTC
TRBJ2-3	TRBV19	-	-	CASSRQTTDTQYF	TGTGCCAGTAGTAGGCAGACCACAGATACGCAGTATTTT
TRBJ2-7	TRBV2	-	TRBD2	CASSEIWTRTLYF	TGTGCCAGCAGTGAAATCTGGACTAGAACATTGTACTTC
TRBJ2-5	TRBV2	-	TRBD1	CASSGDRGQETQYF	TGTGCCAGCAGCGGTGACAGGGGCCAAGAGACCCAGTACTTC
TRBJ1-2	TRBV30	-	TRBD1	CAWMGDRGTNGYTF	TGTGCCTGGATGGGGGACAGGGGAACAAATGGCTACACCTTC
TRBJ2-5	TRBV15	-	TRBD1	CATSRGQGETQYF	TGTGCCACCAGCAGAGGACAGGGAGAGACCCAGTACTTC
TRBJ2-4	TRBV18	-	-	CASSPSGVIAKNIQYF	TGTGCCAGCTCACCCTCCGGGGTAATAGCCAAAAACATTCAGTACTTC
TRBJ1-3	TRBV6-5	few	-	CASSYGGSGNTIYF	TGTGCCAGCAGTTATGGGGGATCTGGAAACACCATATATTTT
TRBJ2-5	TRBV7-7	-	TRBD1	CASSRTGSYQETQYF	TGTGCTAGCAGCCGGACAGGGTCCTACCAAGAGACCCAGTACTTC
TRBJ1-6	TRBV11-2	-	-	CASSRPGTGTLHF	TGTGCCAGCAGCCGTCCCGGGACGGGCACCCTCCACTTT
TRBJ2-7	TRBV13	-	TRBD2	CASSYSGSSYEQYF	TGTGCCAGCAGCTACAGCGGGAGCTCCTACGAGCAGTACTTC
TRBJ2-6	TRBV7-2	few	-	CASSGPAANVLTF	TGTGCCAGCAGCGGACCGGCGGCCAACGTCCTGACTTTC
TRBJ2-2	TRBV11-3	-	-	CASSLYDTGELFF	TGTGCCAGCAGCTTATATGACACCGGGGAGCTGTTTTTT
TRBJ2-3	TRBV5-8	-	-	CASSLDRTRLTQYF	TGTGCCAGCAGCTTGGACCGGACTCGACTTACGCAGTATTTT
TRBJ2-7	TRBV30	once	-	CAWSAQAYEQYF	TGTGCCTGGAGTGCTCAAGCCTACGAGCAGTACTTC
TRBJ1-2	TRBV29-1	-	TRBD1	CSAEEGAGGYTF	TGCAGCGCCGAGGAGGGGGCTGGTGGCTACACCTTC
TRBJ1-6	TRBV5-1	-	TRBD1	CASSQGVDYNSPLHF	TGCGCCAGCAGTCAGGGGGTTGACTATAATTCACCCCTCCACTTT
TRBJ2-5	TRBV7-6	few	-	CASSSLVASSQETQYF	TGTGCCAGCAGCTCCCTTGTGGCATCCTCACAAGAGACCCAGTACTTC
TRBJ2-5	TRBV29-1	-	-	CSQEGPGETQYF	TGCAGCCAAGAAGGTCCGGGAGAGACCCAGTACTTC
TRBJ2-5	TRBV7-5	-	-	CARSSPRGSGGAWETQYF	TGTGCCAGAAGCTCCCCGAGGGGTAGCGGGGGGGCGTGGGAGACCCAGTACTTC
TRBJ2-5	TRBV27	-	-	CAQETQYF	TGTGCCCAAGAGACCCAGTACTTC
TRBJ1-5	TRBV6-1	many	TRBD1	CASSDTGGNQPQHF	TGTGCCAGCAGTGATACAGGGGGCAATCAGCCCCAGCATTTT
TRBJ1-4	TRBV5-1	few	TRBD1	CASSLNRGPATNEKLFF	TGCGCCAGCAGCTTGAACAGGGGCCCAGCAACTAATGAAAAACTGTTTTTT
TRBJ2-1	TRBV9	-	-	CASSPAIDRFNEQFF	TGTGCCAGCAGCCCAGCCATAGATAGATTCAATGAGCAGTTCTTC
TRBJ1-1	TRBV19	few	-	CASSIYPFGTEAFF	TGTGCCAGTAGTATTTACCCTTTTGGAACTGAAGCTTTCTTT
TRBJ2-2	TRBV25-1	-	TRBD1	CASSEGQDTGELFF	TGTGCCAGCAGTGAAGGACAGGACACCGGGGAGCTGTTTTTT
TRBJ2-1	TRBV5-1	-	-	CASSLDGYYNEQFF	TGCGCCAGCAGCTTGGACGGATACTACAATGAGCAGTTCTTC
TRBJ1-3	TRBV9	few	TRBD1	CASSAGDRGGRNTIYF	TGTGCCAGCAGCGCAGGAGACAGGGGGGGGCGAAACACCATATATTTT
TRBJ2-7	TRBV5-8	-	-	CASSPRDIPSYEQYF	TGTGCCAGCAGCCCCCGGGACATCCCCTCCTACGAGCAGTACTTC
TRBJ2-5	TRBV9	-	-	CASSESWGPGLILETQYF	TGTGCCAGCAGCGAATCTTGGGGACCGGGACTTATTTTGGAGACCCAGTACTTC